This TCR beta chain is from a study of CD8+ T cells in alopecia areata. This clone was counted only a few times. cDNA prepared by RNA extraction and subsequent reverse transcription served as the template for sequencing. Only in-frame clones appear in the TCRdb table, and some are missing; sequencing was by immunoSEQ multiplex PCR. Of 110,000 or so clones detected, 58% appear once; the ten largest clones hold 25% to 30%. Treatment here: oral pan-JAK inhibitor, 5-10 mg twice daily. CDR3 length: 14 amino acids. Germline CDR1 is MNHEY and CDR2 is SMNVEV (reference sequence). Trimming shortened V by 4 bases and J by 7 bases, and 14 bases separated the two germline ends.

This specimen consisted of CD8+ T cells sorted from blood, obtained at week 4, from a patient treated with tofacitinib. This clonotype was obtained from a human donor with alopecia areata. The V gene is TRBV27, the J gene TRBJ2-1, with D possibly TRBD1 on 5 matching bases. The CDR3 spells CASSSPPYRNEQFF. The DNA for the CDR3 is TGTGCCAGCAGTTCGCCACCCTACAGGAATGAGCAGTTCTTC.